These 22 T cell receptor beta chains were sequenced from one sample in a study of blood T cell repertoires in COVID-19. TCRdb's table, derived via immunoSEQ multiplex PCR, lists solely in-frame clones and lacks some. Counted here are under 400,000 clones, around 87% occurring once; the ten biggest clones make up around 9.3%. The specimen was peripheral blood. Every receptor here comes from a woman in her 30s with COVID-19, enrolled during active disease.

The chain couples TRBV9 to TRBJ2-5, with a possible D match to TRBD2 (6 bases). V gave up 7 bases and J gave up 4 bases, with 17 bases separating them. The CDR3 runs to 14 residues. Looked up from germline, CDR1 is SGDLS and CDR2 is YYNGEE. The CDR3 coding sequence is TGTGCCAGCTCCACGCCGGGAGCGGCAGAGACCCAGTACTTC. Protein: CASSTPGAAETQYF.

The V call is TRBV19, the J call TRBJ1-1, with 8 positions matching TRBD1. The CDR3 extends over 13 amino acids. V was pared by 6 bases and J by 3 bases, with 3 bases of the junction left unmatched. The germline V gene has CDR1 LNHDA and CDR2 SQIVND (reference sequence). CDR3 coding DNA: TGTGCCAGTAGGACAGGGGAGTACACTGAAGCTTTCTTT. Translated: CASRTGEYTEAFF.

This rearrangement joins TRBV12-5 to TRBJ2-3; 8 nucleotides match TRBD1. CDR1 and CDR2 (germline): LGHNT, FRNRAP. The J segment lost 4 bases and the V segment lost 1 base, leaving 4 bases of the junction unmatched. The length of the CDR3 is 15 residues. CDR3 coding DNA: TGTGCTAGTGGTTTGGGACAGGGGAGTGCAGATACGCAGTATTTT. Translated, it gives CASGLGQGSADTQYF. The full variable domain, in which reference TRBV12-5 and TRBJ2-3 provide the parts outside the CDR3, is DARVTQTPRHKVTEMGQEVTMRCQPILGHNTVFWYRQTMMQGLELLAYFRNRAPLDDSGMPKDRFSAEMPDATLATLKIQPSEPRDSAVYFCASGLGQGSADTQYFGPGTRLTVL.

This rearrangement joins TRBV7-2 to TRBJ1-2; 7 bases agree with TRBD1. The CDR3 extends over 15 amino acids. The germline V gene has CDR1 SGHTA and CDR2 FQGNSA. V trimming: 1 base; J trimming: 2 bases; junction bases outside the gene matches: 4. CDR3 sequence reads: CASSLEGQLNYGYTF. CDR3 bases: TGTGCCAGCAGCTTAGAGGGACAGTTAAACTATGGCTACACCTTC.

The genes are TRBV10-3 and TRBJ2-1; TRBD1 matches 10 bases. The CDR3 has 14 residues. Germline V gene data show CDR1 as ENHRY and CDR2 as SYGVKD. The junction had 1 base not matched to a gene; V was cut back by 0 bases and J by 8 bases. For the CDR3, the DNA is TGTGCCATCAGTGAGTCGACAGGGGGCTATGAGCAGTTCTTC. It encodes CAISESTGGYEQFF.

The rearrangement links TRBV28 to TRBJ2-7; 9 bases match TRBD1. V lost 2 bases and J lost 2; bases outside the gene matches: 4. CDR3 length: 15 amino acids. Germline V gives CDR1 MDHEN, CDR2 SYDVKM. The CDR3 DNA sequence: TGTGCCAGCAGTTTACGGGGACAGGGTGCCTACGAGCAGTACTTC. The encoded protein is CASSLRGQGAYEQYF.

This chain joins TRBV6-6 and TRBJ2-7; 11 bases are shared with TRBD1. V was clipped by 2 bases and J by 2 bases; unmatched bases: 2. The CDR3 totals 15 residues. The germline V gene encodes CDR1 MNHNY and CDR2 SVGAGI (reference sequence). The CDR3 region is CASSYGQGATYEQYF. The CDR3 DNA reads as TGTGCCAGCAGTTACGGACAGGGGGCAACCTACGAGCAGTACTTC.

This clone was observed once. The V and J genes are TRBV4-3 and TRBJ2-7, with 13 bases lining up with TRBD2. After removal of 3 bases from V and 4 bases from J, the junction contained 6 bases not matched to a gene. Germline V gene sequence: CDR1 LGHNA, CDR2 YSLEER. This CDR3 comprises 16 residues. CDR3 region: CASSHGTSGTSYEQYF. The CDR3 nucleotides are TGCGCCAGCAGCCATGGGACTAGCGGGACCTCATACGAGCAGTACTTC.

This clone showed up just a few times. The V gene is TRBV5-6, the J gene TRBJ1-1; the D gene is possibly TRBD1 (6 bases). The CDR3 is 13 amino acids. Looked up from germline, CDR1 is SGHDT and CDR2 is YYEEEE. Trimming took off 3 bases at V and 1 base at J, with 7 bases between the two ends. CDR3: CASSSTGNTEAFF. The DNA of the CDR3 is TGTGCCAGCAGCTCGACAGGGAACACTGAAGCTTTCTTT. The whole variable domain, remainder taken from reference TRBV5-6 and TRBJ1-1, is DAGVTQSPTHLIKTRGQQVTLRCSPKSGHDTVSWYQQALGQGPQFIFQYYEEEERQRGNFPDRFSGHQFPNYSSELNVNALLLGDSALYLCASSSTGNTEAFFGQGTRLTVV.

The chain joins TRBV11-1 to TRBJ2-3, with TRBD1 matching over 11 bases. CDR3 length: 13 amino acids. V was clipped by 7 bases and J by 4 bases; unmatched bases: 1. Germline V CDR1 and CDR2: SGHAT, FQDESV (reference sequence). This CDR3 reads CASMGQGADTQYF. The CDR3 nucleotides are TGTGCCAGCATGGGACAGGGGGCAGATACGCAGTATTTT.

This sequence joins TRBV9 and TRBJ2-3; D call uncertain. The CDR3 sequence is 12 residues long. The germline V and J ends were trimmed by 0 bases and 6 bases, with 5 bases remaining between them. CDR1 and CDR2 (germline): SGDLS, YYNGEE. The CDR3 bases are TGTGCCAGCAGCGTAGGAGTGGATACGCAGTATTTT. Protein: CASSVGVDTQYF.

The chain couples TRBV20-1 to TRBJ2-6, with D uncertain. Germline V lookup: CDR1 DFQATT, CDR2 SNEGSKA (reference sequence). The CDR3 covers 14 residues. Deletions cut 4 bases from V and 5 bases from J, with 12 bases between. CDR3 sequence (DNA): TGCAGTGCTATTGACAATCCAAGGGCCAACGTCCTGACTTTC. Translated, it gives CSAIDNPRANVLTF.

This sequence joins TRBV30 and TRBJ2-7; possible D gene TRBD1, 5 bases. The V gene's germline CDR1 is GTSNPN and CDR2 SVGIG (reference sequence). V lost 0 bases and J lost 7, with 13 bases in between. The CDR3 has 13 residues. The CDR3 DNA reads TGTGCCTGGAGTGTCGGACAAGCAAGTGAGCAGTACTTC. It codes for CAWSVGQASEQYF.

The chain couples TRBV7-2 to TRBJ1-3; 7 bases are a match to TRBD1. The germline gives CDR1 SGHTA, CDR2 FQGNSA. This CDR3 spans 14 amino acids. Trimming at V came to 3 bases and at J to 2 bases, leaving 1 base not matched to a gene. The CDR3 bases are TGTGCCAGCAGCTTGACAGGGCCTGGAAACACCATATATTTT. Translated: CASSLTGPGNTIYF.

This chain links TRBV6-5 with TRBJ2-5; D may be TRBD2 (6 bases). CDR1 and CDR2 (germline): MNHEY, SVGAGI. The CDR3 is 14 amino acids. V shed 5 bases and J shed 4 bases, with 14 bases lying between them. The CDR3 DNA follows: TGTGCCAGCAGTCCCGGGCTGGGGGGAGAGACCCAGTACTTC. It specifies CASSPGLGGETQYF.

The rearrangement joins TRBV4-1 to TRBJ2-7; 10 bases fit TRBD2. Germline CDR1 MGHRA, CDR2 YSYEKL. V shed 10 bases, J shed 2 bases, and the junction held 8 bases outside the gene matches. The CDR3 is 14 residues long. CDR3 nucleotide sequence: TGCGCCACCAAGGTCACTAGCGGGGCCTACGAGCAGTACTTC. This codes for CATKVTSGAYEQYF.

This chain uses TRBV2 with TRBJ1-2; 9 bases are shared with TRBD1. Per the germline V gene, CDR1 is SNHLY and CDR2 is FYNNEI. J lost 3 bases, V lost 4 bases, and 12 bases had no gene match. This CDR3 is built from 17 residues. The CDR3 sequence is CASSGIGIQGAHYGYTF. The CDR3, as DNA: TGTGCCAGCAGTGGAATTGGGATACAGGGGGCCCACTATGGCTACACCTTC.

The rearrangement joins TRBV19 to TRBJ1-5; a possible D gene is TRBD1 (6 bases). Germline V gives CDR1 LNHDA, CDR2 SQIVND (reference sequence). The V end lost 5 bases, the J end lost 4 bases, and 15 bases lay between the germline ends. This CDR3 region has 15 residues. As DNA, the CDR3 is TGTGCCAGTAGTGGGGGCACAGGTGTAAATCAGCCCCAGCATTTT. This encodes CASSGGTGVNQPQHF. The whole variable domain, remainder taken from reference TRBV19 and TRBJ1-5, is DGGITQSPKYLFRKEGQNVTLSCEQNLNHDAMYWYRQDPGQGLRLIYYSQIVNDFQKGDIAEGYSVSREKKESFPLTVTSAQKNPTAFYLCASSGGTGVNQPQHFGDGTRLSIL.

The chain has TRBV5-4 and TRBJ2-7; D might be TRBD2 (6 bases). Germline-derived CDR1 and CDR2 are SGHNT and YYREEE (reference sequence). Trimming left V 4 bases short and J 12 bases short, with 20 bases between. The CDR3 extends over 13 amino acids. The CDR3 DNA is TGTGCCAGCAGCCCAAAGCATGTGCGGGAAGGGTACTTC. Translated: CASSPKHVREGYF.

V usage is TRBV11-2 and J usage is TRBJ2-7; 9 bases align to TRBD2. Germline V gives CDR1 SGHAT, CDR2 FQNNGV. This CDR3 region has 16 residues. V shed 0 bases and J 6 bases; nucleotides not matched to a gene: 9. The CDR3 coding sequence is TGTGCCAGCAGCTTAGATGGACTAGCGCCTATCTTCGAGCAGTACTTC. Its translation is CASSLDGLAPIFEQYF.

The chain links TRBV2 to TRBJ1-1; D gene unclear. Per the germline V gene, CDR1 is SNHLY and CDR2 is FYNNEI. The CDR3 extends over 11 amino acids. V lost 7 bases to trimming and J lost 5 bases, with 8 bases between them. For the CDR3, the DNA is TGTGCCAGCACTGGAGGGACTGAAGCTTTCTTT. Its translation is CASTGGTEAFF.

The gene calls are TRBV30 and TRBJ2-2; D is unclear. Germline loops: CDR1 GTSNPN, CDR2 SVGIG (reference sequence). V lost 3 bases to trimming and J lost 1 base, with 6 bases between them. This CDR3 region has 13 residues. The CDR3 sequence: CAWSNGNTGELFF. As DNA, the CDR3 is TGTGCCTGGAGCAACGGGAACACCGGGGAGCTGTTTTTT. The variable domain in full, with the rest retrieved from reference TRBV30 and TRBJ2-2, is SQTIHQWPATLVQPVGSPLSLECTVEGTSNPNLYWYRQAAGRGLQLLFYSVGIGQISSEVPQNLSASRPQDRQFILSSKKLLLSDSGFYLCAWSNGNTGELFFGEGSRLTVL.